This TCR beta chain was documented in a study of blood T cell repertoires in COVID-19. Per germline, CDR1 LNHDA and CDR2 SQIVND (reference sequence). Trimming took 7 bases from V and 1 from J, leaving 14 bases between them. This CDR3 contains 14 residues. The protocol was immunoSEQ multiplex PCR, while the TCRdb copy is restricted to in-frame clones and leaves out a portion. There are 200,000 to 250,000 clones in the sample; over 60% occur only once, and about 7.2% lies in the top ten. The receptor was isolated from a woman in her seventies with acute or convalescent COVID-19. The sequencing sample was made of peripheral blood. The V gene is TRBV19, the J gene TRBJ2-7; possible D gene TRBD1, 6 bases. CDR3 coding DNA: TGTGCCAGTAACCCGACAGGAGCATCCTACGAGCAGTACTTC. It specifies CASNPTGASYEQYF.